This T cell receptor beta chain was captured by sequencing in a study of STAT5B mutations in CD4+ large granular lymphocyte leukemia. Broader study findings: Patient CD4-sorted repertoires looked more clonal than healthy CD4+ repertoires, even without putative leukemic clones.

Per germline, CDR1 SGHRS and CDR2 YFSETQ. The CDR3 contains 15 residues. With 4 bases removed from V and 6 bases from J, the gap between germline ends came to 19 bases. Produced via immunoSEQ multiplex PCR; TCRdb's table is partial and in-frame only. The sample carries roughly 21,000 clones, 70% to 75% recorded once. This clone has a handful of counts. What it recognizes is unknown. This TCR derives from a human donor in good health. The chain links TRBV5-1 to TRBJ1-1; D is uncertain. Sequencing used CD4+ T cells from blood buffy coats. CDR3 sequence: CASSPNTLGGSEAFF. CDR3 bases: TGCGCCAGCAGCCCCAACACCCTAGGAGGCTCTGAAGCTTTCTTT. Variable domain in full (rest from reference TRBV5-1 and TRBJ1-1): KAGVTQTPRYLIKTRGQQVTLSCSPISGHRSVSWYQQTPGQGLQFLFEYFSETQRNKGNFPGRFSGRQFSNSRSEMNVSTLELGDSALYLCASSPNTLGGSEAFFGQGTRLTVV.